These 22 T cell receptor beta chains were sequenced from one sample in a study of T-cell reconstitution after alpha-beta-depleted transplantation in children. Molecular barcoding with unique molecular identifiers was used for the TCRbeta library. TCRdb itself ran the PCR reads through MiXCR, one entry per CDR3 protein. The table records under 850,000 distinct CDR3 sequences, approximately 14% of them present only once. The sample was PBMCs, taken before TCRalphabeta/CD19-depleted stem cell transplant. The origin of the receptors is a girl aged 2-9 years with congenital amegakaryocytic thrombocytopenia, due to receive a stem cell transplant.

The genes are TRBV20-1 and TRBJ2-1, with 9 bases that match TRBD2. There are 15 residues in the CDR3. Germline CDR1 DFQATT, CDR2 SNEGSKA (reference sequence). The V gene end was trimmed by 6 bases and the J gene end by 2 bases; junction bases not matched to a gene: 8. The CDR3 DNA reads TGCAGTGCATCGTCAGGGACTAGCACCTACAATGAGCAGTTCTTC. It codes for CSASSGTSTYNEQFF.

Many counts were recorded for this clonotype. The gene calls are TRBV12-3 or TRBV12-4 and TRBJ2-2; D unclear. The CDR3 consists of 13 residues. V was pared by 6 bases and J by 5 bases, with 10 bases between. The CDR3 sequence is CASSRVVTGELFF. The CDR3 DNA is TGTGCCAGCAGCCGAGTGGTTACCGGGGAGCTGTTTTTT.

The chain has TRBV20-1 and TRBJ2-7, with 7 bases identical to TRBD2. Germline V CDR1 and CDR2: DFQATT, SNEGSKA (reference sequence). With 3 bases clipped from V and 5 bases from J, the junction kept 10 bases outside the gene matches. This CDR3 contains 14 residues. The CDR3, as DNA: TGCAGTGCTAGGGCGGCGGGAGTATACCACGAGCAGTACTTC. This codes for CSARAAGVYHEQYF.

This clonotype showed up many times. The V gene is TRBV20-1, the J gene TRBJ2-3, with TRBD2 identical over 8 bases. The CDR3 loop spans 16 amino acids. CDR1 and CDR2 from the germline V gene are DFQATT and SNEGSKA (reference sequence). J was trimmed by 2 bases and V by 6 bases; bases with no gene match: 13. CDR3 DNA sequence: TGCAGTGCACTACCTCATCTAGCGGGCTACACAGATACGCAGTATTTT. Translating gives CSALPHLAGYTDTQYF.

Many counts were recorded for this clonotype. This chain links TRBV20-1 with TRBJ2-1; tentative D call: TRBD2 (5 bases). Germline-derived CDR1 and CDR2 are DFQATT and SNEGSKA (reference sequence). The CDR3 is made up of 12 amino acids. V was cut by 6 bases and J by 6 bases, with 12 bases left in between. CDR3 protein: CSAWVATNEQFF. In DNA form, the CDR3 reads TGCAGTGCCTGGGTAGCGACCAATGAGCAGTTCTTC.

As regards this clonotype: A much larger clone differs by one base, so this may be a read error. The chain employs TRBV5-1 and TRBJ1-1; D remains ambiguous. The CDR3 runs to 13 residues. Trimming removed 1 base at V and 4 bases at J, with 8 bases between. The V gene's germline CDR1 is SGHRS and CDR2 YFSETQ. DNA for the CDR3: TGCGCCAGCAGCTTGCATTCAATCACTGAAGCTTTCTTT. Protein product: CASSLHSITEAFF.

This clonotype appeared a few times. The V and J genes are TRBV12-3 or TRBV12-4 and TRBJ2-4; perhaps TRBD1 as D (5 bases). The CDR3 loop spans 13 amino acids. V was cut by 3 bases and J by 9 bases, with 12 bases left in between. CDR3 coding DNA: TGTGCCAGCAGTTTGGACAAGGGGATCATTCAGTACTTC. Residues: CASSLDKGIIQYF.

This clonotype has a handful of counts. The rearrangement joins TRBV11-2 to TRBJ2-7, with D unclear. V shed 2 bases and J shed 5 bases, with 7 bases lying between them. This CDR3 region has 12 residues. CDR1 and CDR2 from the germline V gene are SGHAT and FQNNGV. In nucleotides, the CDR3 is TGTGCCAGCAGCTTATCCGTGCACGAGCAGTACTTC. Its translation: CASSLSVHEQYF.

The DNA of the CDR3 is TGCAGTGCAGTCAGATTCCCTAGCGCGGGGACCATGGTAGCCAAAAACATTCAGTACTTC. Amino acids: CSAVRFPSAGTMVAKNIQYF. The chain uses TRBV20-1 and TRBJ2-4, with D perhaps TRBD2 (6 bases). Germline CDR1 is DFQATT and CDR2 is SNEGSKA (reference sequence). The CDR3 is 20 amino acids. Trimming removed 6 bases at V and 0 bases at J, with 30 bases between.

About this clonotype: One junction end does not reproduce the germline sequence, and a read error may be involved. The chain recombines TRBV5-1 with TRBJ2-7, with 13 bases fitting TRBD2. In germline, CDR1 is SGHRS, CDR2 YFSETQ. The CDR3 consists of 15 residues. CDR3 bases: TGCGCCAGCACATACCGTGGACTAGCGGGAGAGGTCGGTGACTTC. Residues: CASTYRGLAGEVGDF.

The gene calls are TRBV20-1 and TRBJ1-2, with TRBD1 identical over 7 bases. There are 12 residues in the CDR3. V gave up 0 bases and J gave up 8 bases; unmatched junction bases: 3. The germline CDR1 and CDR2 sequences are DFQATT and SNEGSKA (reference sequence). The CDR3: CSARDQGGGYTF. In nucleotides, the CDR3 is TGCAGTGCTAGAGACCAGGGGGGCGGCTACACCTTC.

Ten or more counts support this clonotype. V usage is TRBV10-3 and J usage is TRBJ2-1; 9 nucleotides align to TRBD2. Germline trimming cut 6 bases from V and 6 bases from J; bases unmatched to any gene: 6. CDR3 size: 14 residues. Germline CDR1 reads ENHRY; CDR2 reads SYGVKD. The CDR3 DNA is TGTGCCATCAGGGCAGAACTAGCGGGCAATGAGCAGTTCTTC. It translates to CAIRAELAGNEQFF.

The rearrangement joins TRBV5-6 to TRBJ2-1, with TRBD2 matching over 7 bases. V lost 4 bases, J lost 6 bases, and 10 bases stayed unmatched. The length of the CDR3 is 15 residues. The germline V gene has CDR1 SGHDT and CDR2 YYEEEE. This CDR3 is CASSPGGASPNEQFF. The CDR3 coding sequence is TGTGCCAGCAGCCCGGGAGGAGCCAGTCCCAATGAGCAGTTCTTC.

There are many counts of this clonotype. The J gene is TRBJ1-1, the V gene TRBV29-1, with no clear D. The germline V and J ends were trimmed by 0 bases and 1 base, with 9 bases remaining between them. CDR1 is SQVTM, CDR2 ANQGSEA, per germline. The CDR3 has 14 amino acids. The DNA for the CDR3 is TGCAGCGTTGAAGATGCGTGGGGGAACACTGAAGCTTTCTTT. As protein: CSVEDAWGNTEAFF.

In this sample, this clonotype turned up a few times. J is TRBJ2-1 and V is TRBV28; TRBD2 aligns across 9 bases. Germline CDR1 and CDR2: MDHEN and SYDVKM. V was clipped by 1 base and J by 6 bases; unmatched bases: 10. The CDR3 spans 17 residues. The CDR3 DNA reads TGTGCCAGCAGTTTATTCGACTCGGGCGGGAGGGCCAATGAGCAGTTCTTC. Translation: CASSLFDSGGRANEQFF.

This rearrangement joins TRBV20-1 to TRBJ2-7; possible D gene TRBD2, 5 bases. Germline V gene sequence: CDR1 DFQATT, CDR2 SNEGSKA (reference sequence). The CDR3 length is 11 residues. CDR3 in DNA: TGCAGCGTTAGCGAGGTGGGCGAGCAGTACTTC. Its protein product is CSVSEVGEQYF.

Ten or more counts support this clonotype. The chain combines TRBV5-1 with TRBJ2-3, with a weak D call TRBD2 (6 bases). Per germline, CDR1 SGHRS and CDR2 YFSETQ. This CDR3 is 12 amino acids long. The ends were cut back, 0 bases at V and 14 bases at J, with 13 bases in the middle. CDR3 in amino acids: CASSLGTTIPYF. The CDR3 nucleotides read TGCGCCAGCAGCTTGGGGACTACGATACCGTATTTT.

This clonotype was seen ten or more times. V gene TRBV5-1 combines with J gene TRBJ2-1; TRBD2 matches 11 bases. From germline, CDR1 is SGHRS and CDR2 YFSETQ. CDR3 length: 17 amino acids. The trim removed 6 bases at V and 4 bases at J, leaving 12 bases unmatched. CDR3 sequence reads: CASKPTGTSGIYNEQFF. CDR3 DNA sequence: TGCGCCAGCAAACCCACCGGGACTAGCGGAATATACAATGAGCAGTTCTTC.

This clonotype has only a few counts. V and J are TRBV5-1 and TRBJ2-3; 13 positions agree with TRBD2. Germline lookup yields CDR1 SGHRS and CDR2 YFSETQ. J lost 4 bases, V lost 4 bases, and 6 bases had no gene match. This CDR3 is 16 amino acids long. CDR3 residues: CASSLGLAGYPDTQYF. The CDR3 DNA reads TGCGCCAGCAGCCTGGGACTAGCGGGATACCCAGATACGCAGTATTTT.

Only a few counts were recorded for this clonotype. CDR3 in DNA: TGCGCCAGCAGCCAAAAAATCCCAGCAGGTTATGGAAATCAGCCCCAGCATTTT. Its protein is CASSQKIPAGYGNQPQHF. The chain employs TRBV4-1 and TRBJ1-5; D not resolved. The CDR3 contains 18 residues. The V and J ends lost 2 bases and 4 bases respectively, with 21 bases between them. Germline-derived CDR1 and CDR2 are MGHRA and YSYEKL.

The chain is built from TRBV5-1 and TRBJ1-1, with a weak D call TRBD1 (6 bases). From germline, CDR1 is SGHRS and CDR2 YFSETQ. The V end lost 0 bases, the J end lost 0 bases, and 18 bases lay between the germline ends. The CDR3 is 18 residues long. The CDR3 is CASSLVPWTENMNTEAFF. The CDR3 nucleotides read TGCGCCAGCAGCTTGGTTCCTTGGACAGAGAACATGAACACTGAAGCTTTCTTT.

This clonotype was detected only a few times. The rearrangement links TRBV11-2 to TRBJ2-7; D may be TRBD1 or TRBD2 (5 bases each). The germline CDR1 and CDR2 sequences are SGHAT and FQNNGV. This CDR3 is built from 15 residues. Deletions cut 1 base from V and 1 base from J, with 11 bases between. The CDR3 region has the DNA TGTGCCAGCAGCTTAGGGCCGGGACGGTCCTACGAGCAGTACTTC. Its translation is CASSLGPGRSYEQYF.